These 29 T cell receptor beta chains came from one sample sequenced in a study of CD8 T cells in ankylosing spondylitis. TCRdb re-derived calls from the 5' RACE reads in MiXCR, one entry per CDR3 protein. The sample includes 200,000 to 300,000 distinct CDR3 sequences, about 24% of them seen just once. The material sequenced was blood, either unsorted or a sorted T cell fraction (not recorded which). The receptors stem from a male donor with ankylosing spondylitis or in good health (not recorded which).

This clonotype was seen a handful of times. The rearrangement links TRBV18 to TRBJ2-2, with no clear D. The V end was cut by 4 bases, the J end by 0 bases, with 12 bases between. This CDR3 is built from 16 residues. Germline V gene lookup returns CDR1 KGHSH and CDR2 LQKENI. The CDR3 DNA reads TGTGCCAGCTCACGAGAGTCACCGTCGAACACCGGGGAGCTGTTTTTT. It yields the protein CASSRESPSNTGELFF.

This clonotype was counted a few times. V usage is TRBV20-1 and J usage is TRBJ2-7; no firm D call. The germline V and J ends were trimmed by 0 bases and 5 bases, with 11 bases remaining between them. Germline-derived CDR1 and CDR2 are DFQATT and SNEGSKA (reference sequence). The CDR3 has 13 amino acids. CDR3 region: CSARDPGPNEQYF. The CDR3 DNA is TGCAGTGCTAGAGATCCCGGGCCGAACGAGCAGTACTTC.

This clonotype was seen ten or more times. The chain links TRBV11-2 to TRBJ2-2, with 7 positions matching TRBD2. Germline V gene lookup returns CDR1 SGHAT and CDR2 FQNNGV. V was pared by 6 bases and J by 3 bases, with 7 bases of the junction left unmatched. This CDR3 has 15 amino acids. The CDR3 region has the DNA TGTGCCAGCAGTCCCGGGACTAAGGACACCGGGGAGCTGTTTTTT. Translating gives CASSPGTKDTGELFF.

The V gene is TRBV10-3, the J gene TRBJ1-4, with D maybe TRBD1 (6 bases). This CDR3 is 14 amino acids long. Trimming removed 3 bases at V and 5 bases at J, with 10 bases between. Germline V lookup: CDR1 ENHRY, CDR2 SYGVKD. The CDR3 is CAISDGQPNEKLFF. The CDR3 nucleotides read TGTGCCATCAGTGATGGACAGCCGAATGAAAAACTGTTTTTT.

V gene TRBV10-1 combines with J gene TRBJ2-3; 10 bases align to TRBD1. This CDR3 has 16 residues. Germline CDR1 WNHNN, CDR2 SYGVQD (reference sequence). The V segment lost 4 bases and the J segment 5 bases; nucleotides outside the gene matches: 9. CDR3 region: CASSGDRGRLGDTQYF. The CDR3 DNA reads as TGCGCCAGCAGTGGGGACAGGGGACGCCTTGGAGATACGCAGTATTTT.

This clonotype was seen ten or more times. At one of its ends the junction is not consistent with the germline gene, which may arise from a read error. The chain carries TRBV20-1 and TRBJ1-2; weak D call: TRBD1 (5 bases). This CDR3 has 13 residues. Germline V gene lookup returns CDR1 DFQATT and CDR2 SNEGSKA (reference sequence). The CDR3 DNA follows: TGCAGTGCTAGCAGTTCAGCGACAGTGAGCCAGTCCTTC. This encodes CSASSSATVSQSF.

This clonotype was counted ten times or more. This chain links TRBV20-1 with TRBJ2-3; D tentatively reads TRBD1 or TRBD2 (6 bases each). There are 14 residues in the CDR3. The V end lost 3 bases, the J end lost 5 bases, and 15 bases lay between the germline ends. Germline CDR1 and CDR2: DFQATT and SNEGSKA (reference sequence). The CDR3 loop is CSARRRGAGDTQYF. The CDR3 DNA reads TGCAGTGCTAGGCGGAGGGGGGCCGGAGATACGCAGTATTTT.

This clonotype was detected ten times or more. In nucleotides, the CDR3 is TGCAGTGCTTTCCGGGAATCGACGCAGTATTTT. Protein: CSAFRESTQYF. This chain uses TRBV20-1 with TRBJ2-3; TRBD2 might be the D (5 bases). The length of the CDR3 is 11 residues. Per germline, CDR1 DFQATT and CDR2 SNEGSKA (reference sequence). Trimming pared 5 bases from V and 9 bases from J, leaving 12 bases between.

This clonotype was seen only a few times. V is TRBV12-3 or TRBV12-4 and J is TRBJ1-5; D unresolved. The CDR3 is 13 residues long. V was shortened by 3 bases and J by 1 base, with 4 bases between the two germline ends. CDR3 sequence (DNA): TGTGCCAGCAGTTTGTGGAGCAATCAGCCCCAGCATTTT. Translated, it gives CASSLWSNQPQHF.

This clonotype was seen only a few times. The V and J genes are TRBV7-8 and TRBJ2-6, with no clear D. The CDR3 runs to 15 residues. Deletions cut 5 bases from V and 4 bases from J, with 12 bases between. The V gene's germline CDR1 is SGHVS and CDR2 FQNEAQ. The CDR3 DNA reads TGTGCCAGCAGCAAGGAGCAGGCCGGGGCCAACGTCCTGACTTTC. Residues: CASSKEQAGANVLTF.

This clonotype has just a few counts. In DNA, the CDR3 is TGTGCCAGCACCCGGGGCACCGCGCAGTATTTT. Its translation: CASTRGTAQYF. The rearrangement uses TRBV12-3 or TRBV12-4 and TRBJ2-3; D tentatively fits TRBD1 or TRBD2 (5 bases each). The CDR3 is 11 amino acids. V lost 7 bases and J 10 bases, leaving 12 bases between the germline ends.

There are many counts of this clonotype. The DNA for the CDR3 is TGCGCCAGCAGCCAAGGGAGGTCCTATAATTCACCCCTCCACTTT. It is translated as CASSQGRSYNSPLHF. The chain links TRBV4-1 to TRBJ1-6, with D unclear. The CDR3 extends over 15 amino acids. Germline V lookup: CDR1 MGHRA, CDR2 YSYEKL. V lost 1 base, J lost 1 base, and 5 bases lay in between.

This chain joins TRBV2 and TRBJ2-2, with no clear D. V lost 6 bases to trimming and J lost 1 base, with 12 bases between them. This CDR3 contains 15 residues. Germline CDR1 and CDR2: SNHLY and FYNNEI. CDR3 amino acids: CASRLMDGNTGELFF. In DNA form, the CDR3 reads TGTGCCAGCAGGCTAATGGACGGGAACACCGGGGAGCTGTTTTTT.

The chain links TRBV7-8 to TRBJ2-6; no definite D call. Trimming took off 3 bases at V and 0 bases at J, with 18 bases between the two ends. Germline-derived CDR1 and CDR2 are SGHVS and FQNEAQ. This CDR3 spans 19 amino acids. The CDR3 bases are TGTGCCAGCAGCTTTCTCCGTCCAGGTCTTTCCTCTGGGGCCAACGTCCTGACTTTC. It translates to CASSFLRPGLSSGANVLTF.

There are many counts of this clonotype. This chain connects TRBV28 to TRBJ2-7; tentatively, D is TRBD1 (5 bases). This CDR3 has 15 amino acids. CDR1 MDHEN and CDR2 SYDVKM come from the germline V gene. The V end lost 6 bases, the J end lost 0 bases, and 15 bases lay between the germline ends. For the CDR3, the DNA is TGTGCCAGCAGCAACCAGGGAAGGAGCTCCTACGAGCAGTACTTC. It is translated as CASSNQGRSSYEQYF.

Concerning this clonotype itself: A read error may be the cause here, since a much bigger clone is one base away. V usage is TRBV7-2 and J usage is TRBJ2-5; 8 nucleotides line up with TRBD2. This CDR3 has 14 residues. Germline V lookup: CDR1 SGHTA, CDR2 FQGNSA. V dropped 1 base and J dropped 3; count of bases not matched to a gene: 1. The CDR3 loop reads CASSLELAEETQYF. The CDR3 DNA is TGTGCCAGCAGCTTAGAACTAGCGGAAGAGACCCAGTACTTC.

This clonotype showed up many times. This chain links TRBV15 with TRBJ2-3; TRBD1 is a possible D gene (6 bases). The CDR3 loop spans 14 amino acids. Trimming took 5 bases from V and 0 from J, leaving 9 bases between them. From germline, CDR1 is LNHNV and CDR2 YYDKDF (reference sequence). The CDR3 protein is CATSEGGSTDTQYF. The CDR3 DNA follows: TGTGCCACCAGCGAAGGGGGAAGCACAGATACGCAGTATTTT.

This clonotype was seen only a few times. Compared with germline, one end of the junction differs, possibly owing to a read error. The rearrangement joins TRBV20-1 to TRBJ2-7; D is possibly TRBD1 or TRBD2 (5 bases each). There are 11 residues in the CDR3. CDR1 and CDR2 (germline): DFQATT, SNEGSKA (reference sequence). In nucleotides, the CDR3 is TGCAGTGCTAGAGATGGGGATAGTGGGGGCTTC. It yields the protein CSARDGDSGGF.

This clonotype was seen repeatedly, ten times or more. The chain joins TRBV7-2 to TRBJ2-1, with a tentative D call TRBD1 (5 bases). The germline gives CDR1 SGHTA, CDR2 FQGNSA. Trimming left V 4 bases short and J 2 bases short, with 12 bases between. The CDR3 runs to 15 residues. Here the CDR3 DNA reads TGTGCCAGCAGCTCATCCAGGGTCCCCTACAATGAGCAGTTCTTC. This translates into CASSSSRVPYNEQFF.

A single count supports this clonotype. The chain recombines TRBV20-1 with TRBJ2-3; 9 nucleotides agree with TRBD1. CDR1 DFQATT and CDR2 SNEGSKA come from the germline V gene (reference sequence). The CDR3 has 16 amino acids. V was pared by 6 bases and J by 4 bases, with 14 bases of the junction left unmatched. CDR3 amino acids: CSAGERQGVSSDTQYF. CDR3 bases: TGCAGTGCCGGGGAGCGACAGGGGGTCTCCTCAGATACGCAGTATTTT.

This chain connects TRBV10-2 to TRBJ2-1, with TRBD2 as a possible D gene (6 bases). This CDR3 region has 12 residues. Deletions cut 3 bases from V and 8 bases from J, with 8 bases between. Germline values: CDR1 WSHSY, CDR2 SAAADI. The CDR3 DNA follows: TGCGCCAGCAGTGAAGGAGGGGATGAGCAGTTCTTC. As protein: CASSEGGDEQFF.

The sample holds a few counts of this clonotype. V and J are TRBV12-3 or TRBV12-4 and TRBJ2-7; D perhaps matches TRBD2 (6 bases). The CDR3 extends over 16 amino acids. V lost 4 bases and J lost 3, with 19 bases in between. This chain's CDR3 is CASSSLRVGGNYEQYF. CDR3 DNA: TGTGCCAGCAGTTCCCTGCGCGTGGGAGGAAACTACGAGCAGTACTTC.

This clonotype was counted only a few times. This chain connects TRBV29-1 to TRBJ2-2; 8 nucleotides align to TRBD2. In germline, CDR1 is SQVTM, CDR2 ANQGSEA. Unmatched junction bases numbered 13, after V lost 5 bases and J lost 5 bases. The CDR3 length is 16 residues. The DNA for the CDR3 is TGCAGCGTTTCGGGGGGGCCTGAGAGGGGAACCGGGGAGCTGTTTTTT. This translates into CSVSGGPERGTGELFF.

This chain joins TRBV12-3 or TRBV12-4 and TRBJ2-3; TRBD1 matches 11 bases. This CDR3 is 15 amino acids long. V lost 7 bases to trimming and J lost 6 bases; unmatched junction nucleotides: 9. The CDR3 region is CASKPRTGGKDTQYF. Written as DNA, the CDR3 is TGTGCCAGCAAACCCCGGACAGGGGGCAAGGATACGCAGTATTTT.

This clonotype was detected ten times or more. The chain carries TRBV20-1 and TRBJ2-1; 8 bases match TRBD1. The CDR3 contains 14 residues. V was pared by 2 bases and J by 4 bases, with 4 bases of the junction left unmatched. Germline-derived CDR1 and CDR2 are DFQATT and SNEGSKA (reference sequence). CDR3 DNA: TGCAGTGCTAGACAGGGGGCAAGTTACAATGAGCAGTTCTTC. Translated: CSARQGASYNEQFF.

This clonotype was seen more than once but under ten times. The V call is TRBV29-1, the J call TRBJ1-4; D not certain. CDR1 and CDR2 from the germline V gene are SQVTM and ANQGSEA. V shed 3 bases and J shed 7 bases, with 9 bases lying between them. The CDR3 spans 12 residues. The CDR3 DNA reads as TGCAGCGTTGAGGTCGACGGTGAAAAACTGTTTTTT. Protein: CSVEVDGEKLFF.

This clonotype was recorded at least ten times. This chain uses TRBV12-3 or TRBV12-4 with TRBJ1-5; D might be TRBD1 (6 bases). Trimming removed 6 bases at V and 3 bases at J, with 9 bases between. This CDR3 has 13 amino acids. The chain's CDR3 is CASRQGFNQPQHF. The CDR3 DNA reads TGTGCCAGCAGACAGGGTTTCAATCAGCCCCAGCATTTT.

This clonotype was seen ten or more times. This chain links TRBV27 with TRBJ1-5, with 9 bases identical to TRBD1. Germline V CDR1 and CDR2: MNHEY, SMNVEV (reference sequence). Trimming cost V 3 bases and J 6 bases; bases outside gene matches: 6. The CDR3 contains 15 residues. CDR3 amino acids: CASSLSGQGLQPQHF. The CDR3, as DNA: TGTGCCAGCAGTTTGTCGGGACAGGGTCTTCAGCCCCAGCATTTT.

The chain has TRBV2 and TRBJ1-2, with a weak D call TRBD1 (6 bases). V gave up 5 bases and J gave up 7 bases, with 14 bases separating them. CDR1 and CDR2 (germline): SNHLY, FYNNEI. The CDR3 is made up of 13 amino acids. CDR3 loop: CASSLTGISGYTF. The CDR3 region has the DNA TGTGCCAGCAGTCTTACAGGGATTAGTGGCTACACCTTC.